The sequence of this TCR beta chain was determined in a study of graft-versus-host responses after intestinal transplantation. Overall study results and limits: When patients had graft-donor T cell macrochimerism, their allografts held high graft-versus-host to host-versus-graft clonal ratios. Marrow from the recipient contained GvH clones, some of which had appeared first in ileum or blood. The highest levels of circulating GvH clones went along with early declines in HvG clones after transplant.

Profiling relied on immunoSEQ multiplex PCR, and the TCRdb table lists in-frame clones only, not all of them. This sample yields more than 70,000 clones, of which roughly 80% are seen a single time; around 0.83% belongs to the top ten. The V end was cut by 2 bases, the J end by 5 bases, with 11 bases between. The CDR3 is 14 residues long. Germline-derived CDR1 and CDR2 are SGHRS and YFSETQ. About this clone: Its antigen is unidentified.

The sequences come from unstimulated CD4+ T cells sorted from spleen or lymph node cells, collected before intestinal transplant. The receptor was derived from a human donor who received an intestinal transplant. J is TRBJ2-1 and V is TRBV5-1; maybe TRBD2 (6 bases). DNA of the CDR3: TGCGCCAGCAGCTTTTCGGGAGACCACAATGAGCAGTTCTTC. This gives the protein CASSFSGDHNEQFF.